This T cell receptor (beta chain) was profiled in a study of T cell responses to AZD1222 COVID-19 vaccine (dated by TCRdb to the early 2020s). In the study overall: A total of approximately 250 trial participants underwent TCR sequencing, of whom 207 had received two doses of AZD1222 and around 25 had received two doses of the MenACWY control vaccine. Enrollment into the trials was organized by age into subgroups of 18-55, 56-69 and 70-plus years, and those subgroups contained roughly 150, 30 and 60 TCR-sequenced participants, respectively. Overall study results and their limits: Conclusions about previously exposed vaccinees are limited because only six or seven AZD1222 recipients were SARS-CoV-2 seropositive at baseline. Vaccine-associated CD4 TCRs spanned the whole spike protein, with dominant responses in regions 160-218 and 743-854. Participants were mostly white British, with more females than males. The authors suggested clonal diversity may have been underestimated. In the small 56-69-year group, the increase in depth fell short of significance, most likely because of low power. No day 14 peak-response samples were available, so repertoires were characterized only after the peak T cell response. Nearly half of unique spike-specific TCRs reportedly recognized epitopes outside regions mutated in the B.1.351 and B.1.1.7 variants. After two AZD1222 doses, spike-specific TCR breadth and depth were significantly higher than at day 0 and than in MenACWY recipients.

V loses 2 bases of germline sequence and J loses 7 bases, and the interval between the two ends is 8 bases. CDR1 and CDR2, per the germline V gene (reference sequence), are LGHDT and YNNKEL. The CDR3 runs 12 residues from the cysteine to the phenylalanine. The retained sequence is limited to the CDR3, 36 bases, with the frame set at the first base. In this sample, this clone turned up once. What this receptor recognizes is not known. Nothing much larger sits one base from this clone, and base qualities are not available. Sample time point, as interpreted from the label and publication: about 28 days (+/-7) after the second vaccine dose. AZD1222 recipients whose second dose came at about 4 weeks and those whose second dose came at about 12 weeks were combined into one group, since spike-specific TCR depth and breadth did not differ between the two schedules. Vaccinee samples came from UK trials COV001 and COV002, including a single-blind randomized controlled phase 2/3 trial of AZD1222 (ChAdOx1 nCoV-19) in healthy adults. Trial participant PBMC samples were collected at day 0 and day 28 after the second dose for TCRbeta chain sequencing.

The CDR3 regions of human TCRbeta chains were analyzed by immunosequencing. For the original study's pipeline: TCRs in the repertoires were compared against a reference library of SARS-CoV-2-specific TCRs that had been generated with the MIRA antigen-specificity platform. Breadth was defined as the fraction of unique TCRs that were SARS-CoV-2-associated. Depth was defined as the fraction of total T cells that were SARS-CoV-2-associated. Using the MIRA data, each spike-specific TCR was assigned both to the spike region to which the TCR was reactive and to a CD4 or CD8 class. Log10-transformed breadth and depth values were compared by one-way ANOVA with Sidak's multiple comparisons tests. This is the immuneACCESS table as TCRdb keeps it, with only in-frame sequences that have V and J called. A part of the clones is gone; compared with another copy, unresolved V genes explain less than half, and the rest is unexplained. The DNA gave D and trimming, while V, J and clone size come from that table. This sample is represented by about 110,000 clones; about 87% of them were singletons. The ten most abundant clones make up roughly 15% of the sample.

The chain is assembled from TRBV3-1 (or the pseudogene TRBV3-2) and TRBJ1-1; possibly the D gene is TRBD1, per 5 matching bases. The material was peripheral blood, obtained 28 days after the second AZD1222 dose. The clonotype was recovered from an adult who received the AZD1222 COVID-19 vaccine. The CDR3 protein sequence reads: CASSQSRGEAFF. The DNA reads TGTGCCAGCAGCCAAAGTAGGGGTGAAGCTTTCTTT.